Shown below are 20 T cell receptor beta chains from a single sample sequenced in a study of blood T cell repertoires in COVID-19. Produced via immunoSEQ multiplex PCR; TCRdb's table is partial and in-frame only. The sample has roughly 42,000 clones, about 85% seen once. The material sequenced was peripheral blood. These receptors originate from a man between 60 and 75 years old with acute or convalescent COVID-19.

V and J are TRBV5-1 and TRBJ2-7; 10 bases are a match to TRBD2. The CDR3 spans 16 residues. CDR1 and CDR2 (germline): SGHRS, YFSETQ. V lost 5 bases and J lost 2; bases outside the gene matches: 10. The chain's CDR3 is CASSISSGGRTYEQYF. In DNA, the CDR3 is TGCGCCAGCAGTATTAGTAGCGGGGGGCGGACCTACGAGCAGTACTTC.

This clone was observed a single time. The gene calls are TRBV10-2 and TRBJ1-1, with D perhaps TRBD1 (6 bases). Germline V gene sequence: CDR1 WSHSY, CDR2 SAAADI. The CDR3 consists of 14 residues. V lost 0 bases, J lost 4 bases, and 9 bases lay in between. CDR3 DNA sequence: TGCGCCAGCAGTGAGTCGAAGGGGGTCACTGAAGCTTTCTTT. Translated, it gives CASSESKGVTEAFF.

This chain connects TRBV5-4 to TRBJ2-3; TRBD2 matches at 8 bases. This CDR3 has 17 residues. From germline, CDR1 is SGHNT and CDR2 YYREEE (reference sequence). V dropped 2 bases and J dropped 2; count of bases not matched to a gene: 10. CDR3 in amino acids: CASSFTGGPSNTDTQYF. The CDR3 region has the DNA TGTGCCAGCAGCTTCACGGGGGGGCCTAGTAACACAGATACGCAGTATTTT.

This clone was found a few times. In DNA, the CDR3 is TGCGCCAGCAGCCTGGGGTCCAGCCGGGACGGGGAGCTGTTTTTT. It encodes CASSLGSSRDGELFF. The chain links TRBV5-1 to TRBJ2-2; D is possibly TRBD2 (5 bases). Germline V gene data show CDR1 as SGHRS and CDR2 as YFSETQ. This CDR3 comprises 15 residues. The V and J ends lost 4 bases and 7 bases respectively, with 17 bases between them. Full variable domain (missing parts from reference TRBV5-1 and TRBJ2-2): KAGVTQTPRYLIKTRGQQVTLSCSPISGHRSVSWYQQTPGQGLQFLFEYFSETQRNKGNFPGRFSGRQFSNSRSEMNVSTLELGDSALYLCASSLGSSRDGELFFGEGSRLTVL.

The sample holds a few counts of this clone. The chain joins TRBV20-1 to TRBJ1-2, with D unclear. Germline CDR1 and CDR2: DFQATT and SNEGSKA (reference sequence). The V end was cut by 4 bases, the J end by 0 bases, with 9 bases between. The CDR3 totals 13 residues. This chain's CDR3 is CSANDGTNYGYTF. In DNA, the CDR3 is TGCAGTGCTAATGACGGGACTAACTATGGCTACACCTTC.

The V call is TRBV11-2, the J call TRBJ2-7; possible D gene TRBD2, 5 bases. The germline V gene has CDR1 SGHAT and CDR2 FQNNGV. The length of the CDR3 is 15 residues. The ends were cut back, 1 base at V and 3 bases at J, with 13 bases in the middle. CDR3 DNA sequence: TGTGCCAGCAGCTTAGGAGCGACGGGGTTCTACGAGCAGTACTTC. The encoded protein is CASSLGATGFYEQYF.

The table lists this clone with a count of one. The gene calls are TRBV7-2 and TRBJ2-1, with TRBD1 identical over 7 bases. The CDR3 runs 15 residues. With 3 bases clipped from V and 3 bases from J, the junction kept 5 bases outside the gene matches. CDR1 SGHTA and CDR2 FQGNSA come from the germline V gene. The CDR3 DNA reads TGTGCCAGCAGCTTTGGACAGGATTTCTACAATGAGCAGTTCTTC. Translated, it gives CASSFGQDFYNEQFF.

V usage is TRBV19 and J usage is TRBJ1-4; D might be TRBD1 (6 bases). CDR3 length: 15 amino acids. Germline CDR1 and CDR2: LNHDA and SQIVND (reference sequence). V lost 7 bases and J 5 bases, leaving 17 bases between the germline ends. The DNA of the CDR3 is TGTGCCAGTAATCCCCGGGGGGCCGTAAATGAAAAACTGTTTTTT. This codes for CASNPRGAVNEKLFF.

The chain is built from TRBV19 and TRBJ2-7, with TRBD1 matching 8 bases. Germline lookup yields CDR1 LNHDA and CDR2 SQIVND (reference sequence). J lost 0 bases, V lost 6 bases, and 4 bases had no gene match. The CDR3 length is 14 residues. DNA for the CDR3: TGTGCCAGTAGGGAAACAGGGGGCTCCTACGAGCAGTACTTC. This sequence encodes CASRETGGSYEQYF.

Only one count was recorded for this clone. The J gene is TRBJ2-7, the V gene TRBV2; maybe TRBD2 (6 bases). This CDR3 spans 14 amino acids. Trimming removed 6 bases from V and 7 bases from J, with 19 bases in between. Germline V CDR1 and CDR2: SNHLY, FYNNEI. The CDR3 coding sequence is TGTGCCAGCAGCCAGGGACTCGAAACTCCGGAGCAGTACTTC. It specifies CASSQGLETPEQYF.

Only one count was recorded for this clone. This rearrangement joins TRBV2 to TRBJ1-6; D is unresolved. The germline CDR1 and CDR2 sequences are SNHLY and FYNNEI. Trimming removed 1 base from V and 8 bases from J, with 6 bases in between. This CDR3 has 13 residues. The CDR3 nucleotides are TGTGCCAGCAGTGAAGTCGGGTATTCACCCCTCCACTTT. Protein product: CASSEVGYSPLHF.

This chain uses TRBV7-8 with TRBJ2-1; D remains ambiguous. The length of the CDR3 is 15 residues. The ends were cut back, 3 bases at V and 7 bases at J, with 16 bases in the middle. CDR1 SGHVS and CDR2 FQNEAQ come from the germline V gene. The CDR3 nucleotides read TGTGCCAGCAGCTTTTCTCGGGTCCCCGAGAATGAGCAGTTCTTC. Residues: CASSFSRVPENEQFF. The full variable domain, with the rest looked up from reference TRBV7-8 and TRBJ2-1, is GAGVSQSPRYKVAKRGQDVALRCDPISGHVSLFWYQQALGQGPEFLTYFQNEAQLDKSGLPSDRFFAERPEGSVSTLKIQRTQQEDSAVYLCASSFSRVPENEQFFGPGTRLTVL.

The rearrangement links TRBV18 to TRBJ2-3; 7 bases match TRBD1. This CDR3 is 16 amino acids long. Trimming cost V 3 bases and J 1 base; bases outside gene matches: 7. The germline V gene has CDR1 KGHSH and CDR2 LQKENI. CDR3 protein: CASSPTPGQGTDTQYF. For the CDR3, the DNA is TGTGCCAGCTCACCGACCCCCGGACAGGGCACAGATACGCAGTATTTT.

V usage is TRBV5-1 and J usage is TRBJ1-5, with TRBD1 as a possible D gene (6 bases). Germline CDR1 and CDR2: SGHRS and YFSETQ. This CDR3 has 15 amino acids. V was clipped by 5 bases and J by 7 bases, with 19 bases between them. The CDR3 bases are TGCGCCAGCAGTCAGGACGGGGGGCAGGAGCAGCCCCAGCATTTT. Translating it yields CASSQDGGQEQPQHF.

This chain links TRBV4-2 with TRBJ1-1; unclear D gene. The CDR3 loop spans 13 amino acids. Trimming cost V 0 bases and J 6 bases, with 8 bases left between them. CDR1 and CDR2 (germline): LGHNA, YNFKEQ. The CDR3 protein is CASSQEYEAEAFF. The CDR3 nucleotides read TGTGCCAGCAGCCAAGAATACGAGGCTGAAGCTTTCTTT.

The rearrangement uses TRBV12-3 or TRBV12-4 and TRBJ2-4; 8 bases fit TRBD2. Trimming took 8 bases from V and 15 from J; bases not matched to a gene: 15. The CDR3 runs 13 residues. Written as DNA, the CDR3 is TGTGCCAGCCGCCCTCAGCTCGGGGGGGCGTGGTACTTC. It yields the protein CASRPQLGGAWYF.

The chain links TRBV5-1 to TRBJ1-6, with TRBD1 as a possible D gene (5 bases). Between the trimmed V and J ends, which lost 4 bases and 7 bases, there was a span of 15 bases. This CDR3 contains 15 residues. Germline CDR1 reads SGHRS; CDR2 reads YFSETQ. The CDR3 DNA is TGCGCCAGCAGCCTGGACGCGGGGGGAAATTCACCCCTCCACTTT. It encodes CASSLDAGGNSPLHF.

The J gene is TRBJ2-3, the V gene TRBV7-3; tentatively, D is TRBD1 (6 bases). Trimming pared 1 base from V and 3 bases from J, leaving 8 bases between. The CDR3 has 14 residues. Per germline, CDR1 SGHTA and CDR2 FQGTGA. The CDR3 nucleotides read TGTGCCAGCAGCTTAAACAGGGTTACAGATACGCAGTATTTT. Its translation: CASSLNRVTDTQYF.

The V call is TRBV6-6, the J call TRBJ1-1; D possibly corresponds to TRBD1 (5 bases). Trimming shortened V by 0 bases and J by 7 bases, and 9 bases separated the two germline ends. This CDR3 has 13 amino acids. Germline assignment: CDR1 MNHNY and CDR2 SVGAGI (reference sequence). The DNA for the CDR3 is TGTGCCAGCAGTTACTCGGGGGGTATTGAAGCTTTCTTT. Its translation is CASSYSGGIEAFF.

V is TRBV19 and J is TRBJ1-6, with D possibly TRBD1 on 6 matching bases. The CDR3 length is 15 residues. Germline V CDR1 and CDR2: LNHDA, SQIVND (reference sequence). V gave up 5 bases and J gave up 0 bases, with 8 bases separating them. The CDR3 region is CASSQQGSYNSPLHF. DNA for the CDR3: TGTGCCAGTAGTCAACAGGGCTCCTATAATTCACCCCTCCACTTT.